This is a list of T cell receptor beta chains from one sample in a study of blood T cell repertoires in COVID-19. Assay: immunoSEQ multiplex PCR; the TCRdb copy retains only in-frame clones and omits some. This sample has around 270,000 clones, with about 89% found just once. The sample consisted of peripheral blood. The receptors were gathered from a man aged 35-49 years with acute or convalescent COVID-19. CDR3s include the opening cysteine and the closing phenylalanine or tryptophan. The D gene is left open where the match is weak. For some rows the clone size is stated as once, few or many, or as a class when expanded; others skip it.

TRBV6-2/TRBV6-3,TRBD1,.,TRBJ2-1,CASSFGQGFNEQFF,TGTGCCAGCAGTTTTGGACAGGGTTTCAATGAGCAGTTCTTC
TRBV7-6,TRBD1,.,TRBJ2-5,CASSSLDRVGETQYF,TGTGCCAGCAGCTCCCTGGACAGGGTGGGGGAGACCCAGTACTTC
TRBV4-1,.,.,TRBJ1-4,CASSQERFRTANEKLFF,TGCGCCAGCAGCCAAGAGAGGTTCCGGACAGCTAATGAAAAACTGTTTTTT
TRBV6-1,.,.,TRBJ1-1,CASSEYPGLDTEAFF,TGTGCCAGCAGTGAATATCCGGGTTTGGACACTGAAGCTTTCTTT
TRBV5-1,TRBD1,.,TRBJ2-1,CASSRGSMGQVYNEQFF,TGCGCCAGCAGCCGGGGTAGTATGGGACAGGTGTACAATGAGCAGTTCTTC
TRBV5-4,TRBD1,.,TRBJ1-1,CASSLAGGNTEAFF,TGTGCCAGCAGCTTGGCAGGGGGGAACACTGAAGCTTTCTTT
TRBV3-1/TRBV3-2,TRBD1,.,TRBJ2-7,CASGPGTGGSYEQYF,TGTGCCAGCGGCCCAGGGACAGGGGGCTCCTACGAGCAGTACTTC
TRBV6-5,TRBD2,few,TRBJ2-3,CASSYATSGGTDTQYF,TGTGCCAGCAGTTACGCGACTAGCGGGGGGACAGATACGCAGTATTTT
TRBV24-1,TRBD1,.,TRBJ2-3,CATSDSGQPEQYF,TGTGCCACCAGTGATTCGGGACAGCCGGAGCAGTATTTT
TRBV10-3,.,.,TRBJ2-3,CAISEVNRQTNTDTQYF,TGTGCCATCAGTGAAGTCAATCGACAGACAAACACAGATACGCAGTATTTT